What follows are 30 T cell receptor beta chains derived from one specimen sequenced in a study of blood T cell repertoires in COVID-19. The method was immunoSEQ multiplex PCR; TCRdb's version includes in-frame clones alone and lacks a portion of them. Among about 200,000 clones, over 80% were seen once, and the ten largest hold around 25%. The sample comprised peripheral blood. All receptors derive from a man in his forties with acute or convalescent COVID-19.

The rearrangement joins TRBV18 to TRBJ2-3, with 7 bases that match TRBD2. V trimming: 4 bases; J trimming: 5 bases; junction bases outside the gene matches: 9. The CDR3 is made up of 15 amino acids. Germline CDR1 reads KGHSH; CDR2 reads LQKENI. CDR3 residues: CASSLSGGGGDTQYF. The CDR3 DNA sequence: TGTGCCAGCTCACTCTCTGGCGGGGGAGGAGATACGCAGTATTTT. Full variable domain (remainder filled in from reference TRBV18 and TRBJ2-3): NAGVMQNPRHLVRRRGQEARLRCSPMKGHSHVYWYRQLPEEGLKFMVYLQKENIIDESGMPKERFSAEFPKEGPSILRIQQVVRGDSAAYFCASSLSGGGGDTQYFGPGTRLTVL.

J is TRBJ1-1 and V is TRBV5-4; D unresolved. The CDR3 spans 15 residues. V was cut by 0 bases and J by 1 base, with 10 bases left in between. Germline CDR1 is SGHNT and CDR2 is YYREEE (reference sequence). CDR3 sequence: CASSLDLRQNTEAFF. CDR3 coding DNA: TGTGCCAGCAGCTTGGATTTGCGCCAGAACACTGAAGCTTTCTTT.

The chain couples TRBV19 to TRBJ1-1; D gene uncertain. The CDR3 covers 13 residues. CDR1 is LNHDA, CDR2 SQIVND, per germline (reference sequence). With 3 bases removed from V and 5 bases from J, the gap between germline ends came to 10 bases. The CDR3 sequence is CASSIRRETEAFF. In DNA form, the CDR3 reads TGTGCCAGTAGTATTCGGAGGGAAACTGAAGCTTTCTTT.

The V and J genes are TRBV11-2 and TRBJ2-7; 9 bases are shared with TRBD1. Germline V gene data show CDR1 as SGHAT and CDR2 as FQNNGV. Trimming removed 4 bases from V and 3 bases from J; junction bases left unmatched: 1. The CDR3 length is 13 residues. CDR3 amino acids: CASSYRGLYEQYF. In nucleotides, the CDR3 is TGTGCCAGCAGCTACAGGGGGCTCTACGAGCAGTACTTC.

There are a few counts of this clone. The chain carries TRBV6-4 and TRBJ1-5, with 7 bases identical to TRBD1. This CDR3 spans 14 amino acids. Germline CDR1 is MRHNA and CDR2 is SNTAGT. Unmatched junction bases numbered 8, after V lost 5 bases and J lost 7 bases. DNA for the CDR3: TGTGCCAGCAGTCCAGACAGGGAAGGACAGCCCCAGCATTTT. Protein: CASSPDREGQPQHF.

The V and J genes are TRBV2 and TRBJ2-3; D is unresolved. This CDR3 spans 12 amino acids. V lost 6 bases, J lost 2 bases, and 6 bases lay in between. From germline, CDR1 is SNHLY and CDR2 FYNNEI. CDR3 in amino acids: CASSELTDTQYF. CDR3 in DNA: TGTGCCAGCAGCGAGCTCACAGATACGCAGTATTTT.

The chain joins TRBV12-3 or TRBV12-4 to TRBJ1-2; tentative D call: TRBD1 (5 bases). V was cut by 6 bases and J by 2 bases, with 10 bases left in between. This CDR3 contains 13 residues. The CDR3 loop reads CASSPGLNYGYTF. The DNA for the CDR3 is TGTGCCAGCAGCCCGGGACTGAACTATGGCTACACCTTC.

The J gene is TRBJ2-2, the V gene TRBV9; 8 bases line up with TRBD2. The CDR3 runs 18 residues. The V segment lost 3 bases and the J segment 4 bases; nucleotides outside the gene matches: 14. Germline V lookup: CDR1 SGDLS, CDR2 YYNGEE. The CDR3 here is CASSESGSGAGRTGELFF. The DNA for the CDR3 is TGTGCCAGCAGCGAGTCGGGTAGCGGGGCAGGACGCACCGGGGAGCTGTTTTTT.

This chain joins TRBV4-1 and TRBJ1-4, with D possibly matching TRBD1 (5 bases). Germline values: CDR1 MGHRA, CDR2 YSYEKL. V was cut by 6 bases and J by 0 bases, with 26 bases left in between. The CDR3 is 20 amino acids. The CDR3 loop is CASSENQWGVVRTTNEKLFF. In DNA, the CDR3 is TGCGCCAGCAGTGAAAATCAATGGGGGGTCGTACGGACAACTAATGAAAAACTGTTTTTT.

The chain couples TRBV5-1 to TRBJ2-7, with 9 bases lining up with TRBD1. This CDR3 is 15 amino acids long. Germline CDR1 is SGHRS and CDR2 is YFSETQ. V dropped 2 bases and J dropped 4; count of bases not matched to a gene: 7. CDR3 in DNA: TGCGCCAGCAGCTTAGGAGGGACAGGGTTTTACGAGCAGTACTTC. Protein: CASSLGGTGFYEQYF.

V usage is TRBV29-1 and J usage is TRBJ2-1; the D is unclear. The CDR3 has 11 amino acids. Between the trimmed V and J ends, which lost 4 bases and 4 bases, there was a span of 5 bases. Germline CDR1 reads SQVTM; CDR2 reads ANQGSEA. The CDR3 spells CSVGLYNEQFF. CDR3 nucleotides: TGCAGCGTTGGACTGTACAATGAGCAGTTCTTC.

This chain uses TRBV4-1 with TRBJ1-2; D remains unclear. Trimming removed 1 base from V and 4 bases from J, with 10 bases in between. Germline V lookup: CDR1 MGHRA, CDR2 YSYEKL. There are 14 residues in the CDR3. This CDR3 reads CASSQVEELYGYTF. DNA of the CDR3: TGCGCCAGCAGCCAAGTGGAGGAACTCTATGGCTACACCTTC.

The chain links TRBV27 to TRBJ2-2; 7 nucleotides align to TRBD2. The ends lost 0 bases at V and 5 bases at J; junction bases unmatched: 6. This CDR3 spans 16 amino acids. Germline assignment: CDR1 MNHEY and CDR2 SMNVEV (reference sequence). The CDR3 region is CASSLSGGSATGELFF. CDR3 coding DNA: TGTGCCAGCAGTTTATCCGGCGGGAGCGCGACCGGGGAGCTGTTTTTT.

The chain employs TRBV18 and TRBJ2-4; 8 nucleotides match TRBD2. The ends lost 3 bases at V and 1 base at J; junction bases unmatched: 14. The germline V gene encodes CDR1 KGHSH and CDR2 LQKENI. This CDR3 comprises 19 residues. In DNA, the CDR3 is TGTGCCAGCTCACCCTTAACCGGGACTAGTTCTGGGGCCAAAAACATTCAGTACTTC. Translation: CASSPLTGTSSGAKNIQYF.

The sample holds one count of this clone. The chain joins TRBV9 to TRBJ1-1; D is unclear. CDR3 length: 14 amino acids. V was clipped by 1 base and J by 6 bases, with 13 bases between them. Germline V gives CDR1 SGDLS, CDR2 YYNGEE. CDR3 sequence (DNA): TGTGCCAGCAGCGTATCCGGGTCGCACCCTGAAGCTTTCTTT. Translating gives CASSVSGSHPEAFF.

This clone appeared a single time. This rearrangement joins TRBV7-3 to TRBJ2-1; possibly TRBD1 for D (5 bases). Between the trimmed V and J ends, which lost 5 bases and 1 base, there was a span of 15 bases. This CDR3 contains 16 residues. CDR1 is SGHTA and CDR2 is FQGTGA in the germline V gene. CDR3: CASSQGGTKSYNEQFF. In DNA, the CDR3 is TGTGCCAGCAGCCAGGGTGGCACTAAATCCTACAATGAGCAGTTCTTC. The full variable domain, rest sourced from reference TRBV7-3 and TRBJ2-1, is GAGVSQTPSNKVTEKGKYVELRCDPISGHTALYWYRQSLGQGPEFLIYFQGTGAADDSGLPNDRFFAVRPEGSVSTLKIQRTERGDSAVYLCASSQGGTKSYNEQFFGPGTRLTVL.

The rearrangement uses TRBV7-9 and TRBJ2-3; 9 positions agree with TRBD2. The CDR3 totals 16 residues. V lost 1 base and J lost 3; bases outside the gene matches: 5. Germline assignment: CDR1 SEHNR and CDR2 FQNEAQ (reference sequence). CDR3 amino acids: CASSLGLAGPTDTQYF. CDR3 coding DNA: TGTGCCAGCAGCTTAGGGCTAGCGGGGCCTACAGATACGCAGTATTTT.

The CDR3 here is CASSPTSRSSYEQYF. The CDR3 DNA reads TGTGCCAGCAGCCCGACTAGCCGAAGCTCCTACGAGCAGTACTTC. This chain uses TRBV7-8 with TRBJ2-7, with 7 positions matching TRBD2. V lost 5 bases to trimming and J lost 0 bases; unmatched junction nucleotides: 7. This CDR3 has 15 residues. Germline-derived CDR1 and CDR2 are SGHVS and FQNEAQ.

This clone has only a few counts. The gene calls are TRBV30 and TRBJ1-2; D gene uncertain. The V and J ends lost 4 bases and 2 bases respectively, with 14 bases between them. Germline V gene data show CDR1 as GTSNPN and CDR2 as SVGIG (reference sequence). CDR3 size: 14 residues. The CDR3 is CAWTHDGENYGYTF. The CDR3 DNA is TGTGCCTGGACCCACGACGGGGAGAACTATGGCTACACCTTC.

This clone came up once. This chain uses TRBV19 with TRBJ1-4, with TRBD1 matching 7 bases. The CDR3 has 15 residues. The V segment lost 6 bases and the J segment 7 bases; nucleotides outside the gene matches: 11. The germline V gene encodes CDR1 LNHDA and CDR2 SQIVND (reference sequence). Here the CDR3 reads CASSNDRVGSEKLFF. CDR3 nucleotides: TGTGCCAGTAGCAATGACAGGGTAGGGAGTGAAAAACTGTTTTTT. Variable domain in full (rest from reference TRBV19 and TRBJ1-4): DGGITQSPKYLFRKEGQNVTLSCEQNLNHDAMYWYRQDPGQGLRLIYYSQIVNDFQKGDIAEGYSVSREKKESFPLTVTSAQKNPTAFYLCASSNDRVGSEKLFFGSGTQLSVL.

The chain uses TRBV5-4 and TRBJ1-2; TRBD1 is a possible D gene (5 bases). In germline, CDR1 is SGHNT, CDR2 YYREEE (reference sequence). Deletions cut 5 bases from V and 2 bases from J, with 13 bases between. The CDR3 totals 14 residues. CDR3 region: CASSSSGLNYGYTF. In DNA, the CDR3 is TGTGCCAGCAGTTCGTCAGGGTTAAACTATGGCTACACCTTC.

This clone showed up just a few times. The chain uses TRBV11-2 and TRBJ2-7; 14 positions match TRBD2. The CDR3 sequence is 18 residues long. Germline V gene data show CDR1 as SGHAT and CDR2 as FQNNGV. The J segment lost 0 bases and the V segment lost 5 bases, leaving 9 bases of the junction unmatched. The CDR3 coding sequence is TGTGCCAGCAGCCAACACCCGGGACTAGCGGGAGCCTCCTACGAGCAGTACTTC. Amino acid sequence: CASSQHPGLAGASYEQYF.

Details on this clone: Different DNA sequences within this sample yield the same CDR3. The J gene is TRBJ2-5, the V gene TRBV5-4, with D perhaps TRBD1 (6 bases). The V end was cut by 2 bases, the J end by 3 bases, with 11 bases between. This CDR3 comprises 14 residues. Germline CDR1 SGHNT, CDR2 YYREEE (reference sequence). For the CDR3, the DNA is TGTGCCAGCAGCTTTCCGGGACAAAAAGAGACCCAGTACTTC. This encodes CASSFPGQKETQYF.

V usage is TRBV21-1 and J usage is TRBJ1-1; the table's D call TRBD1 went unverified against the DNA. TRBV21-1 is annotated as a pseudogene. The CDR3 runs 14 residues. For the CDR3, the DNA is TGTGCCAGCATCCCGCGCTTAGGACAGGGGGAAGCTTTCTTT. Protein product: CASIPRLGQGEAFF.

Here the CDR3 DNA reads TGCGCCAGCAGCTTGGTCGGGAGGGAAGGTAATGAGCAGTTCTTC. Translation: CASSLVGREGNEQFF. V is TRBV5-1 and J is TRBJ2-1, with TRBD2 matching 8 bases. V trimming: 0 bases; J trimming: 7 bases; junction bases outside the gene matches: 6. The germline V gene encodes CDR1 SGHRS and CDR2 YFSETQ. The CDR3 covers 15 residues.

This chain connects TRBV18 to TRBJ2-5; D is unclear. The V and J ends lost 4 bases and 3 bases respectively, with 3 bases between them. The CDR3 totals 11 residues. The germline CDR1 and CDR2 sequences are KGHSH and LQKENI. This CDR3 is CASSLEETQYF. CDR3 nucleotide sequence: TGTGCCAGCTCACTAGAAGAGACCCAGTACTTC.

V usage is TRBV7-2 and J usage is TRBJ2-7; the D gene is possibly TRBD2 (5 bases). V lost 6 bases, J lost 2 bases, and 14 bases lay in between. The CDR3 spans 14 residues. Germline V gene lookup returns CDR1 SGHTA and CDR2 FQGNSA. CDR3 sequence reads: CASSPRASTYEQYF. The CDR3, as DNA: TGTGCCAGCAGTCCGCGGGCATCTACCTACGAGCAGTACTTC.

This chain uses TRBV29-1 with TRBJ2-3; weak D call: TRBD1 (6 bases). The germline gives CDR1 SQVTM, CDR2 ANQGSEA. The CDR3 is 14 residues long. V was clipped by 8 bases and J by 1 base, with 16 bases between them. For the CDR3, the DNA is TGCAGCACTTCTCCAGGGGCAGGCACAGATACGCAGTATTTT. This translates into CSTSPGAGTDTQYF.

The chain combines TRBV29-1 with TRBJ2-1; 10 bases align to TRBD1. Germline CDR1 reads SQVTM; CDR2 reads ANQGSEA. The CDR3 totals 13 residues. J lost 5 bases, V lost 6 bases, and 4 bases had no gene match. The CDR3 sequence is CSVGQGSHNEQFF. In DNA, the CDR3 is TGCAGCGTGGGACAGGGGTCGCACAATGAGCAGTTCTTC.

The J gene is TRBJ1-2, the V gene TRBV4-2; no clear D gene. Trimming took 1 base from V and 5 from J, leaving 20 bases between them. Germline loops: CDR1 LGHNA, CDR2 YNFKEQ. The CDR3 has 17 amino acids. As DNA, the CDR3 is TGTGCCAGCAGCCAAGCATCCCGACTGCCCACCGGGTATGGCTACACCTTC. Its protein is CASSQASRLPTGYGYTF.